These 28 T cell receptor beta chains originate from one sample sequenced in a study of tumor-infiltrating lymphocytes in primary liver carcinoma. Blood RNA originated from unsorted whole blood, with germline DNA additionally extracted. A primer in the constant region served to generate TCR beta cDNA from 500 to 600 ng of total RNA. It was through three nested multiplex PCR rounds of slightly modified ARM-PCR that TCR beta libraries arose. A C-beta reverse primer was combined with TRBV1-TRBV30 forward primers in the first two PCR rounds, and each round had approximately 10 cycles. TCRdb analysed the multiplex PCR reads with MiXCR anew, one entry per CDR3 protein. The repertoire holds about 310,000 distinct CDR3 sequences, roughly 60% seen once, with roughly 9% in the top ten. The sample was peripheral blood. The receptors were sampled from a man aged 40-50 years with primary liver carcinoma and hepatitis B virus infection.

Concerning this clonotype: A much larger clone lies a single base off, so this may be a read error. This likely comes from a read error, as the CDR3 has no conserved phenylalanine or tryptophan at its end. The gene calls are TRBV6-2 or TRBV6-3 and TRBJ1-1; 9 nucleotides match TRBD1. CDR3 length: 14 amino acids. CDR1 and CDR2 (germline): MNHEY, SVGEGT. Unmatched junction bases numbered 7, after V lost 6 bases and J lost 5 bases. The CDR3 is CASSLTGGRTEAFL. Here the CDR3 DNA reads TGTGCCAGCAGCCTCACAGGGGGCAGAACTGAAGCTTTCCTT.

This clonotype was seen a handful of times. The gene calls are TRBV6-4 and TRBJ2-7; 9 bases match TRBD1. CDR3 length equals 18 residues. Trimming removed 2 bases from V and 0 bases from J; junction bases left unmatched: 11. Germline V gene sequence: CDR1 MRHNA, CDR2 SNTAGT. For the CDR3, the DNA is TGTGCCAGCAGTGACCAAACATCCGGGACAGGGAGCTCCTACGAGCAGTACTTC. It codes for CASSDQTSGTGSSYEQYF.

About this clonotype: A read error may explain this, as a much larger clone is one base away. The rearrangement joins TRBV10-3 to TRBJ2-7; D is possibly TRBD1 (8 bases). V lost 2 bases to trimming and J lost 5 bases, with 13 bases between them. The CDR3 loop spans 14 amino acids. CDR1 and CDR2 (germline): ENHRY, SYGVKD. CDR3 nucleotides: TGTGCCATCAGTGAGGGACAGGGAGGGGACGAGCAGTACGTC. This encodes CAISEGQGGDEQYV.

This clonotype was seen once. An end of the junction differs from the germline gene, which may be a read error. The chain links TRBV11-2 to TRBJ1-1; D remains ambiguous. This CDR3 is 14 amino acids long. CDR1 is SGHAT and CDR2 is FQNNGV in the germline V gene. This CDR3 is CASSLDFLITETFF. The CDR3 coding sequence is TGTGCCAGCAGCTTAGATTTTTTGATCACTGAAACTTTCTTT.

This chain uses TRBV25-1 with TRBJ1-6; weak D call: TRBD1 (5 bases). CDR3 length: 14 residues. Germline V gives CDR1 MGHDK, CDR2 SYGVNS. Trimming removed 4 bases from V and 7 bases from J, with 11 bases in between. CDR3 region: CASSGTPLNSPLHF. Written as DNA, the CDR3 is TGTGCCAGCAGTGGGACACCCTTGAATTCACCCCTCCACTTT.

This clonotype has ten or more counts. The chain is built from TRBV12-3 or TRBV12-4 and TRBJ1-6, with unresolved D. Trimming took 5 bases from V and 7 from J, leaving 12 bases between them. The CDR3 loop spans 14 amino acids. In DNA, the CDR3 is TGTGCCAGCAGTGAACCAGCGATGAATTCACCCCTCCACTTT. Translating gives CASSEPAMNSPLHF.

For this clonotype: Possible read error: a much larger clone is one base away. This sequence joins TRBV12-3 or TRBV12-4 and TRBJ1-1; 7 nucleotides match TRBD1. This CDR3 has 14 amino acids. V trimming: 5 bases; J trimming: 3 bases; junction bases outside the gene matches: 6. As DNA, the CDR3 is TGTGCCAGCAGTCCGCCGACAGGGTACACTGAAGCTTTCTTT. Protein: CASSPPTGYTEAFF.

Of note for this clonotype: It may be a read error: a sequence one base away is much more abundant. The chain recombines TRBV4-2 with TRBJ1-1; no reliable D call. CDR3 size: 14 residues. V was trimmed by 0 bases and J by 8 bases, leaving 13 bases between them. Per the germline V gene, CDR1 is LGHNA and CDR2 is YNFKEQ. This CDR3 is CASSQDPGKGEAFF. The DNA of the CDR3 is TGTGCCAGCAGCCAAGATCCAGGAAAGGGCGAAGCTTTCTTT.

With respect to this clonotype: This clone may be a read error of a much larger clone one base away. The gene calls are TRBV4-3 and TRBJ2-1, with D perhaps matching TRBD1 (6 bases). The CDR3 has 14 residues. Per the germline V gene, CDR1 is LGHNA and CDR2 is YSLEER. The DNA for the CDR3 is TGCGCCAGCAACCAAGAGCAGGGGAGCGTTGAGCAGTTCTTC. It encodes CASNQEQGSVEQFF.

Notes on this clonotype: A junction boundary mismatches the germline segment, possibly from a read error. The rearrangement joins TRBV12-3 or TRBV12-4 to TRBJ2-7, with 7 positions matching TRBD2. This CDR3 is 14 amino acids long. This CDR3 reads CTSSLQGGSYEQYF. The CDR3 coding sequence is TGTACCAGCAGTTTGCAGGGAGGGTCCTACGAGCAATACTTC.

This clonotype was detected ten times or more. V gene TRBV4-2 combines with J gene TRBJ2-5; the match to TRBD2 covers 13 bases. V shed 0 bases, J shed 5 bases, and the junction held 3 bases outside the gene matches. CDR3 length: 16 residues. CDR1 is LGHNA, CDR2 YNFKEQ, per germline. Here the CDR3 reads CASSQDRTSGSETQYF. The CDR3 region has the DNA TGTGCCAGCAGCCAAGATAGGACTAGCGGGAGTGAGACCCAGTACTTC.

The chain links TRBV5-1 to TRBJ2-1, with TRBD2 matching over 12 bases. V gave up 5 bases and J gave up 9 bases; unmatched junction bases: 9. The CDR3 consists of 15 residues. Germline V gene sequence: CDR1 SGHRS, CDR2 YFSETQ. The CDR3 spells CASRLRLAGAVEQFF. The DNA of the CDR3 is TGCGCCAGCAGGTTGAGACTAGCGGGAGCGGTTGAGCAGTTCTTC.

As concerns this clonotype: A read error may explain this, as a much larger clone is one base away. The CDR3: CAISKTGNSYGQYF. CDR3 nucleotide sequence: TGTGCCATCAGTAAGACAGGGAACTCCTACGGGCAGTACTTC. J is TRBJ2-7 and V is TRBV10-3; 7 bases map to TRBD1. Germline CDR1 and CDR2: ENHRY and SYGVKD. The CDR3 consists of 14 residues.

This chain links TRBV5-8 with TRBJ1-4; D unresolved. Trimming took off 3 bases at V and 7 bases at J, with 16 bases between the two ends. The germline CDR1 and CDR2 sequences are SGHTS and YDEGEE. This CDR3 contains 15 residues. CDR3 in amino acids: CASSSEADGGEKLFF. For the CDR3, the DNA is TGTGCCAGCAGCTCGGAAGCCGACGGCGGTGAAAAACTGTTTTTT.

As for this clonotype: Without the conserved terminal phenylalanine or tryptophan, this CDR3 likely stems from a read error. The limits of the CDR3 on the DNA are not certain, so only TCRdb's listed CDR3 is given. V gene TRBV1 combines with J gene TRBJ2-1; TRBD2 is taken as the D call from the table, unchecked against the DNA. TRBV1 is listed as a pseudogene. The CDR3 is 15 amino acids long, termini counted. This chain's CDR3 is CTSRISRSAKGEQFL.

Turning to this clonotype: A junction boundary mismatches the germline segment, possibly from a read error. The chain has TRBV11-3 and TRBJ2-1, with D maybe TRBD1 (6 bases). The CDR3 spans 15 residues. Germline V gene lookup returns CDR1 SGHNT and CDR2 YENEEA. Written as DNA, the CDR3 is TGTGCCTGCAGCTTAGATTTCAGGGGCAGAGATGAGCAGTTCTTC. It is translated as CACSLDFRGRDEQFF.

V and J are TRBV5-6 and TRBJ2-7, with TRBD1 matching over 10 bases. Germline CDR1 and CDR2: SGHDT and YYEEEE. This CDR3 contains 14 residues. The ends lost 4 bases at V and 6 bases at J; junction bases unmatched: 7. The chain's CDR3 is CASSRDRGMSEQYF. Written as DNA, the CDR3 is TGTGCCAGCAGCCGGGACAGGGGAATGAGCGAGCAGTACTTC.

To note about this clonotype: A junction end diverges from the germline sequence, so it may reflect a read error. This chain uses TRBV12-3 or TRBV12-4 with TRBJ1-2; D remains ambiguous. This CDR3 contains 13 residues. The CDR3 DNA follows: TGTGCCAGCACCTCACCGCTGGACTATAGCTACACCTTC. Its translation: CASTSPLDYSYTF.

This clonotype occurred once. With a much larger clone just one base away, this may be a read error. This chain connects TRBV4-2 to TRBJ2-1; D possibly matches TRBD1 or TRBD2 (5 bases each). The CDR3 consists of 16 residues. V was cut by 0 bases and J by 3 bases, with 12 bases left in between. In germline, CDR1 is LGHNA, CDR2 YNFKEQ. DNA for the CDR3: TGTGCCAGCAGCCAAGATGGGGGAGTCGGCTACAATGAGCAGTTCTTC. This codes for CASSQDGGVGYNEQFF.

To note about this clonotype: A read error is possible here, since a much larger clone lies one base away. Because the CDR3 is missing its conserved closing phenylalanine or tryptophan, this is likely a read error. This chain connects TRBV6-5 to TRBJ2-5; tentative D call: TRBD1 (6 bases). Trimming took off 4 bases at V and 9 bases at J, with 18 bases between the two ends. CDR3 size: 14 residues. Germline CDR1 and CDR2: MNHEY and SVGAGI. Written as DNA, the CDR3 is TGTGCCAGCAGTTTGGGGGCCAGTGGACTGGCCCAGTACTTA. This codes for CASSLGASGLAQYL.

Only a few counts were recorded for this clonotype. The chain carries TRBV1 and TRBJ2-4; the D segment call TRBD2 is taken from the table without a DNA check. TRBV1 is labeled a pseudogene. The CDR3 is 19 residues long. The CDR3 DNA reads TGCACCAGCAGCCAAGAAACTAGCGGGAGTCAAGGGGCCAAAAACATTCAGTACTTC. The encoded protein is CTSSQETSGSQGAKNIQYF.

Regarding this clonotype: The conserved final phenylalanine or tryptophan is absent from the CDR3, which likely points to a read error. The J gene is TRBJ1-1, the V gene TRBV6-2 or TRBV6-3; no clear D gene. Looked up from germline, CDR1 is MNHEY and CDR2 is SVGEGT. The ends were cut back, 7 bases at V and 4 bases at J, with 13 bases in the middle. CDR3 length equals 13 residues. For the CDR3, the DNA is TGTGCCAGCACCGCCTTAGGCAGCACTGAAGCTTTCCTT. It is translated as CASTALGSTEAFL.

This chain connects TRBV6-1 to TRBJ1-3; D is undetermined. V lost 7 bases to trimming and J lost 1 base, with 11 bases between them. Germline CDR1 reads MNHNS; CDR2 reads SASEGT. The CDR3 sequence is 14 residues long. DNA for the CDR3: TGTGCCAGCATGCCGGACTCATCTGGAAACACCATATATTTT. This translates into CASMPDSSGNTIYF.

About this clonotype: Since a much larger clone is just one base distant, this may be a read error. CDR3 protein: CASSQGSAETDTEYF. The CDR3 region has the DNA TGTGCCAGCAGCCAAGGTTCCGCAGAAACAGATACGGAGTATTTT. The V call is TRBV4-2, the J call TRBJ2-3; D gene uncertain. This CDR3 is built from 15 residues. The germline V gene encodes CDR1 LGHNA and CDR2 YNFKEQ.

In regard to this clonotype: This may be a read error: a much more frequent sequence differs by one nucleotide. The rearrangement joins TRBV6-5 to TRBJ1-2; TRBD1 matches 8 bases. CDR1 MNHEY and CDR2 SVGAGI come from the germline V gene. J gave up 6 bases and V 7 bases, and 4 bases lay outside the gene matches. This CDR3 region has 12 residues. The CDR3 reads CASTGQGDGYTF. The DNA of the CDR3 is TGTGCCAGCACCGGACAGGGAGATGGCTACACCTTC.

This clonotype was seen just once. The rearrangement joins TRBV7-8 to TRBJ2-5; maybe TRBD2 (5 bases). The ends were cut back, 9 bases at V and 7 bases at J, with 21 bases in the middle. CDR1 and CDR2 (germline): SGHVS, FQNEAQ. CDR3 length: 14 amino acids. The CDR3 region is CASNLVSDSGTQYF. The CDR3 region has the DNA TGTGCCAGTAACTTAGTCTCGGACTCGGGGACCCAGTACTTC.

As concerns this clonotype: A read error may produce the germline difference seen at one junction end. CDR3 sequence: CAWSRAEAFF. As DNA, the CDR3 is TGTGCCTGGAGTAGGGCTGAGGCTTTCTTT. The genes are TRBV30 and TRBJ1-1; D not certain. The CDR3 length is 10 residues. Germline CDR1 GTSNPN, CDR2 SVGIG (reference sequence).

In the case of this clonotype: Relative to the germline gene, one junction end is altered; a read error may explain this. V gene TRBV4-3 combines with J gene TRBJ1-4; D uncertain. CDR1 LGHNA and CDR2 YSLEER come from the germline V gene. The CDR3 loop spans 15 amino acids. The CDR3: CASSQDGVRHEKLLF. The CDR3 DNA reads TGCGCCAGCAGCCAAGACGGGGTGCGGCATGAAAAACTGTTGTTT.